This T cell receptor beta chain was observed in a study of sequential checkpoint blockade in melanoma. Germline values: CDR1 LNHDA, CDR2 SQIVND (reference sequence). V lost 7 bases and J lost 7, with 16 bases in between. The CDR3 loop spans 13 amino acids. The repertoire was sequenced with immunoSEQ multiplex PCR; TCRdb's copy has only in-frame clones and lacks some. The sample lists approximately 28,000 clones; about 89% were seen once. As for treatment: randomized to nivolumab then ipilimumab (arm A) or the reverse (arm B). The chain recombines TRBV19 with TRBJ1-2; D gene uncertain. The specimen comprised CD8+ T cells sorted from blood (inferred from file names), sampled from a patient given nivolumab and ipilimumab in sequence. The origin of this receptor is a human donor with melanoma. CDR3 loop: CASTSGGIVGYTF. The DNA for the CDR3 is TGTGCCAGTACCTCAGGAGGTATTGTTGGCTACACCTTC.